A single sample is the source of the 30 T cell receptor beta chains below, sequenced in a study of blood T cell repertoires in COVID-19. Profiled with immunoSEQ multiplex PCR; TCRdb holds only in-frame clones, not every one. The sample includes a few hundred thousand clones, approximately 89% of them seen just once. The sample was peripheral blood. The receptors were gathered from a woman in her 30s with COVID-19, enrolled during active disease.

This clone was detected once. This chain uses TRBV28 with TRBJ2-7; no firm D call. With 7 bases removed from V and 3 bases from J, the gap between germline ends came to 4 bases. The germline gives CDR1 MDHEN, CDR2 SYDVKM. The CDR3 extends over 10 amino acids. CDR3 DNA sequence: TGTGCCAGCAACTTCTACGAGCAGTACTTC. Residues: CASNFYEQYF. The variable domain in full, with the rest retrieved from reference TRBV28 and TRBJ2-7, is DVKVTQSSRYLVKRTGEKVFLECVQDMDHENMFWYRQDPGLGLRLIYFSYDVKMKEKGDIPEGYSVSREKKERFSLILESASTNQTSMYLCASNFYEQYFGPGTRLTVT.

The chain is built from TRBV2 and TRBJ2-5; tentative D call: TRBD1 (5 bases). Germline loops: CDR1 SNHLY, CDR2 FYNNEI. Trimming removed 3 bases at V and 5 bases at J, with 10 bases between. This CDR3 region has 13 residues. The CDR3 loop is CASSELGAETQYF. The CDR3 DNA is TGTGCCAGCAGTGAGCTAGGGGCCGAGACCCAGTACTTC.

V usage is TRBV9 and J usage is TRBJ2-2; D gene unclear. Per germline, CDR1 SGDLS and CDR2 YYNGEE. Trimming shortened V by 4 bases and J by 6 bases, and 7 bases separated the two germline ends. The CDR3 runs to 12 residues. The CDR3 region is CASSLVAGELFF. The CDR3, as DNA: TGTGCCAGCAGCCTCGTAGCCGGGGAGCTGTTTTTT.

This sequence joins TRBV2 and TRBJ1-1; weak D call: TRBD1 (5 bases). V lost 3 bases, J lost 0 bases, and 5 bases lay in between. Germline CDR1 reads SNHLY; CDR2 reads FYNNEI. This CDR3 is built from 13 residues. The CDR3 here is CASSEDMNTEAFF. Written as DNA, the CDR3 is TGTGCCAGCAGTGAGGACATGAACACTGAAGCTTTCTTT. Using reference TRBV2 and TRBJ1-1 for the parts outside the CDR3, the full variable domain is EPEVTQTPSHQVTQMGQEVILRCVPISNHLYFYWYRQILGQKVEFLVSFYNNEISEKSEIFDDQFSVERPDGSNFTLKIRSTKLEDSAMYFCASSEDMNTEAFFGQGTRLTVV.

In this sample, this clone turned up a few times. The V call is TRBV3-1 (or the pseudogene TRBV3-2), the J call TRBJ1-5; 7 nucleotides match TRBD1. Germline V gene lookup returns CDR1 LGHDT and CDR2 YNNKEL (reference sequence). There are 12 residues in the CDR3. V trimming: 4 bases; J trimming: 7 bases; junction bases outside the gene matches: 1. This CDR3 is CASSPGQQPQHF. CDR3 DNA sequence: TGTGCCAGCAGCCCGGGACAGCAGCCCCAGCATTTT.

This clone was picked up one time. The CDR3 DNA sequence: TGTGCCAGCAGTAAGCAAAGGGGGGGGACTGAAGCTTTCTTT. This sequence encodes CASSKQRGGTEAFF. The chain uses TRBV6-5 and TRBJ1-1, with D possibly being TRBD1 (6 bases). Looked up from germline, CDR1 is MNHEY and CDR2 is SVGAGI. The CDR3 sequence is 14 residues long. V was shortened by 5 bases and J by 5 bases, with 15 bases between the two germline ends.

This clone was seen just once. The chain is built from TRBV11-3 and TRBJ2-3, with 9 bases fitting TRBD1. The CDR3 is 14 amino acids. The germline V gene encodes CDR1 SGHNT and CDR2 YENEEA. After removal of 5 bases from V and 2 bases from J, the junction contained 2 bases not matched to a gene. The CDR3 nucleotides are TGTGCCAGCAGCCGGGACAGGGTCACAGATACGCAGTATTTT. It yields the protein CASSRDRVTDTQYF.

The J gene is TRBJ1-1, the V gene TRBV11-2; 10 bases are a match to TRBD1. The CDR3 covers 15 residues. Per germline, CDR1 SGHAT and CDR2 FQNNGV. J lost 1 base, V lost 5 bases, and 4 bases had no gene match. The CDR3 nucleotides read TGTGCCAGCAGCCCCCGGACAGGGGGGAACACTGAAGCTTTCTTT. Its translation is CASSPRTGGNTEAFF.

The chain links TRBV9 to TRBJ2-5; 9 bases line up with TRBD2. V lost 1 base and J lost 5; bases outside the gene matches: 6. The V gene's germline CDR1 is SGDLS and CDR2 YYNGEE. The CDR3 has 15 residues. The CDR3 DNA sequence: TGTGCCAGCAGCGTACGGGCGGGAGGGGCGGAGACCCAGTACTTC. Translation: CASSVRAGGAETQYF.

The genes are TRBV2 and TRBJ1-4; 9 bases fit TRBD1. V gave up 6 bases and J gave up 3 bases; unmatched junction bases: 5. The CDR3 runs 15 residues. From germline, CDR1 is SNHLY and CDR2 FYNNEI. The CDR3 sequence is CASSVQGAANEKLFF. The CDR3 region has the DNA TGTGCCAGCAGCGTACAGGGGGCTGCTAATGAAAAACTGTTTTTT.

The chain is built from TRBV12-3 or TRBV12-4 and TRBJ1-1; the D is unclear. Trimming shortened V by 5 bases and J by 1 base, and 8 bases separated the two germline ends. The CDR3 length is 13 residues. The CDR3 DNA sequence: TGTGCCAGCAGTGTGAGATCGAACACTGAAGCTTTCTTT. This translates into CASSVRSNTEAFF.

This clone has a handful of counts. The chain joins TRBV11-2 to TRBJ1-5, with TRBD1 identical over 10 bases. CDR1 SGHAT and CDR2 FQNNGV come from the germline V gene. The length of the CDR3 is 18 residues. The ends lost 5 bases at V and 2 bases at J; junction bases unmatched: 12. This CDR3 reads CASSILDRGRGGNQPQHF. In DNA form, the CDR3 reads TGTGCCAGCAGCATTCTCGACAGGGGGCGAGGTGGCAATCAGCCCCAGCATTTT. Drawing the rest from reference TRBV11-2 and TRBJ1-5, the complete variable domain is EAGVAQSPRYKIIEKRQSVAFWCNPISGHATLYWYQQILGQGPKLLIQFQNNGVVDDSQLPKDRFSAERLKGVDSTLKIQPAKLEDSAVYLCASSILDRGRGGNQPQHFGDGTRLSIL.

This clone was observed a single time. The DNA of the CDR3 is TGTGCCAGCAGTCAGGGACTTACCTACGAGCAGTACTTC. This sequence encodes CASSQGLTYEQYF. The chain joins TRBV27 to TRBJ2-7, with D perhaps matching TRBD2 (6 bases). V shed 5 bases and J shed 2 bases, with 10 bases lying between them. The CDR3 is 13 residues long. Germline CDR1 and CDR2: MNHEY and SMNVEV (reference sequence).

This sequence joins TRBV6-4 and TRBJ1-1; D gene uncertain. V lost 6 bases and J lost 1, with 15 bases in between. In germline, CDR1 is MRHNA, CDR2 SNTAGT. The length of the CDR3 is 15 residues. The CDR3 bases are TGTGCCAGCAGCCCCCGAGGAGGCGGGAACACTGAAGCTTTCTTT. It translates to CASSPRGGGNTEAFF.

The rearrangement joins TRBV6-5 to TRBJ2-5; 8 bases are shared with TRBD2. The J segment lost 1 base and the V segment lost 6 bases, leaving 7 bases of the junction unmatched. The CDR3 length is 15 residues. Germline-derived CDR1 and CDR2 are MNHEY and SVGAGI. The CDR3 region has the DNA TGTGCCAGCAGGGCCTATAGCGGGGCCCAAGAGACCCAGTACTTC. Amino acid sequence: CASRAYSGAQETQYF.

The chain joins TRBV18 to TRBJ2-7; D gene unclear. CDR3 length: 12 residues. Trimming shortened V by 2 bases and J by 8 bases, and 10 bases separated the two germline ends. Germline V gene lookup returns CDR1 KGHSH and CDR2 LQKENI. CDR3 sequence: CASSPIAEQQYF. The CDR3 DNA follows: TGTGCCAGCTCACCAATTGCGGAGCAGCAGTACTTC.

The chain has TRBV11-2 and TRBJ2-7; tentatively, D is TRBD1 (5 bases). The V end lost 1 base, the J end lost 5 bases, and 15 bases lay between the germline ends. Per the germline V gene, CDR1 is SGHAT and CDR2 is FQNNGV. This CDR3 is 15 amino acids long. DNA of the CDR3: TGTGCCAGCAGCTTAGCGTCATCAGGGTTCGACGAGCAGTACTTC. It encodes CASSLASSGFDEQYF.

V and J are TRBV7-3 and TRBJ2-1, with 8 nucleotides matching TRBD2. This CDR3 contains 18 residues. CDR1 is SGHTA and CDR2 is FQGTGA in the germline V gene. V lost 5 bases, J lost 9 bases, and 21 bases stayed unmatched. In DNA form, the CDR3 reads TGTGCCAGCAGCAAAAGAGGTAGCGGGGATCCCCCGGGCGGTGAGCAGTTCTTC. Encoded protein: CASSKRGSGDPPGGEQFF.

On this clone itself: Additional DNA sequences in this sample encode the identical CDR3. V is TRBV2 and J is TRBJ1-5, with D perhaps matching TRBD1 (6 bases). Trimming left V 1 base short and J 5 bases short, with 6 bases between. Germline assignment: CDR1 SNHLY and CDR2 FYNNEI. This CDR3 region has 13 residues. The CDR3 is CASSEDRDQPQHF. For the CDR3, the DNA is TGTGCCAGCAGTGAAGACAGGGATCAGCCCCAGCATTTT.

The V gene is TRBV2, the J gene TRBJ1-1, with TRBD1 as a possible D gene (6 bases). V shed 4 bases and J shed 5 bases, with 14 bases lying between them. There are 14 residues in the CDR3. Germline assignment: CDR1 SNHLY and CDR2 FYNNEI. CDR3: CASSVSQGWTEAFF. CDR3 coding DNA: TGTGCCAGCAGTGTGAGCCAGGGGTGGACTGAAGCTTTCTTT. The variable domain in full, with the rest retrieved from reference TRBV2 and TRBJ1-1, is EPEVTQTPSHQVTQMGQEVILRCVPISNHLYFYWYRQILGQKVEFLVSFYNNEISEKSEIFDDQFSVERPDGSNFTLKIRSTKLEDSAMYFCASSVSQGWTEAFFGQGTRLTVV.

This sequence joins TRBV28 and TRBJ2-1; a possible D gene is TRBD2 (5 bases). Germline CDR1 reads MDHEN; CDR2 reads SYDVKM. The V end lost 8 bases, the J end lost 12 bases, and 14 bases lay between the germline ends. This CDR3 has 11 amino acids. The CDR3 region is CASGSAARQFF. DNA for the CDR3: TGTGCCAGCGGGAGCGCGGCAAGGCAGTTCTTC.

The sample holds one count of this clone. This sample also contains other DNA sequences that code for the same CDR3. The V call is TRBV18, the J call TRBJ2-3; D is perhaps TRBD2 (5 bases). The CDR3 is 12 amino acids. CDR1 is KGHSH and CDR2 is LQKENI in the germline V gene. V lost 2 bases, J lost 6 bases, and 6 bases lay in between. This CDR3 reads CASSPSGDTQYF. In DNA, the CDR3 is TGTGCCAGCTCACCATCGGGGGATACGCAGTATTTT.

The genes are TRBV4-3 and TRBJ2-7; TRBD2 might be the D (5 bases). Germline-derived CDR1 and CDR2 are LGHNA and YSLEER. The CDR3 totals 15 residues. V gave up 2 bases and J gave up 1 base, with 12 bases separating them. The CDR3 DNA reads TGCGCCAGCAGCCAAAGATACGGGGATTCCTACGAGCAGTACTTC. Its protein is CASSQRYGDSYEQYF.

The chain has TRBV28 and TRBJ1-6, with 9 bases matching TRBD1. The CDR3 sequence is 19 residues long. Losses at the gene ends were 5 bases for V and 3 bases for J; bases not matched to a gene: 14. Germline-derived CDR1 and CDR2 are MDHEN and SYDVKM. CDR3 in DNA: TGTGCCAGCAGTACGCCGGGACAGGGAGGGGGTGTCTATAATTCACCCCTCCACTTT. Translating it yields CASSTPGQGGGVYNSPLHF.

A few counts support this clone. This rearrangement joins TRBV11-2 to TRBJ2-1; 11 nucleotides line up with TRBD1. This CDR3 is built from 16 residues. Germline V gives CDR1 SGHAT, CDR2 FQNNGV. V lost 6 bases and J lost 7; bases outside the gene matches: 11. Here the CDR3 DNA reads TGTGCCAGCAGGTCGCTTGGGACAGGGGGTGGTAATGAGCAGTTCTTC. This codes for CASRSLGTGGGNEQFF. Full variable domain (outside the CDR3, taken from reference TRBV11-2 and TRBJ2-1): EAGVAQSPRYKIIEKRQSVAFWCNPISGHATLYWYQQILGQGPKLLIQFQNNGVVDDSQLPKDRFSAERLKGVDSTLKIQPAKLEDSAVYLCASRSLGTGGGNEQFFGPGTRLTVL.

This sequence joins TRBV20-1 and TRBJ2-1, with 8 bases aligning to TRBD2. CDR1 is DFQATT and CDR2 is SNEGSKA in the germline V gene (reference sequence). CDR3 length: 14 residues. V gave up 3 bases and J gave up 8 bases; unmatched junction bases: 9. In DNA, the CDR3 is TGCAGTGCTAGTGGGAAGCGGGAGAGAGATGAGCAGTTCTTC. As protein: CSASGKRERDEQFF.

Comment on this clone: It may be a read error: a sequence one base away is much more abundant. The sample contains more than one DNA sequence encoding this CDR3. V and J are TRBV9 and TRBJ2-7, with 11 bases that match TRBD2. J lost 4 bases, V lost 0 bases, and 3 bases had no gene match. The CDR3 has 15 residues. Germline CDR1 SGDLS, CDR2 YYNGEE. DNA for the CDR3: TGTGCCAGCAGCGTAGGTACTAGCGGGAGTTACGAGCAGTACTTC. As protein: CASSVGTSGSYEQYF.

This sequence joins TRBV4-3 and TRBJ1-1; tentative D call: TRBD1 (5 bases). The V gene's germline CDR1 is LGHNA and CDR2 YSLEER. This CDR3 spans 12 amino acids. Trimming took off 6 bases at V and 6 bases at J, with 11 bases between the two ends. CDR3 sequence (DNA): TGCGCCAGCAGAGGGACTAACGCTGAAGCTTTCTTT. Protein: CASRGTNAEAFF.

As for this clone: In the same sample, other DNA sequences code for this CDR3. CDR3 DNA: TGTGCCAGCAGTTACTCCGGGACAGGGTTATACGAGCAGTACTTC. This sequence encodes CASSYSGTGLYEQYF. The chain employs TRBV6-5 and TRBJ2-7, with 9 bases that match TRBD1. Germline V gene data show CDR1 as MNHEY and CDR2 as SVGAGI. J was trimmed by 4 bases and V by 0 bases; bases with no gene match: 4. The CDR3 length is 15 residues.

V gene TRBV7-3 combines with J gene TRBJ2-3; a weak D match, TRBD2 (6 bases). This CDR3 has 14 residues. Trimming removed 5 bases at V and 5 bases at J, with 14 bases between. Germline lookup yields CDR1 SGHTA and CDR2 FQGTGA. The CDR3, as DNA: TGTGCCAGCAGCCCGGGGGACCCCAGAGATACGCAGTATTTT. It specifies CASSPGDPRDTQYF.